These 32 T cell receptor beta chains originate from one sample sequenced in a study of OX40 agonist ivuxolimab in advanced cancers. Profiling relied on immunoSEQ multiplex PCR, and the TCRdb table lists in-frame clones only, not all of them. The sample shows tens of thousands of clones, approximately 83% of them seen only once. The sequencing used CD4+ or CD8+ T cells sorted from blood, collected in a trial of the OX40 agonist ivuxolimab. These receptors all stem from an adult with an advanced solid tumor such as melanoma, head and neck, liver or kidney cancer.

Here the CDR3 reads CATPGQGASPLHF. The CDR3 nucleotides read TGTGCCACCCCGGGGCAGGGCGCTTCACCCCTCCACTTT. J is TRBJ1-6 and V is TRBV6-1; TRBD1 is a possible D gene (5 bases). The V and J ends lost 10 bases and 9 bases respectively, with 16 bases between them. CDR3 length: 13 amino acids. CDR1 and CDR2 (germline): MNHNS, SASEGT.

The V call is TRBV5-6, the J call TRBJ1-1, with TRBD1 identical over 8 bases. Germline assignment: CDR1 SGHDT and CDR2 YYEEEE. The CDR3 sequence is 14 residues long. Trimming removed 5 bases from V and 6 bases from J; junction bases left unmatched: 9. CDR3 nucleotides: TGTGCCAGCAGGGGTGGGGACAGGCGGGCTGAAGCTTTCTTT. Translated, it gives CASRGGDRRAEAFF.

The V gene is TRBV11-2, the J gene TRBJ2-7; 7 bases match TRBD1. Per germline, CDR1 SGHAT and CDR2 FQNNGV. V shed 0 bases, J shed 3 bases, and the junction held 5 bases outside the gene matches. The CDR3 loop spans 15 amino acids. CDR3 sequence reads: CASSLDRTGSYEQYF. CDR3 bases: TGTGCCAGCAGCTTAGATCGGACAGGCAGCTACGAGCAGTACTTC. The whole variable domain, remainder taken from reference TRBV11-2 and TRBJ2-7, is EAGVAQSPRYKIIEKRQSVAFWCNPISGHATLYWYQQILGQGPKLLIQFQNNGVVDDSQLPKDRFSAERLKGVDSTLKIQPAKLEDSAVYLCASSLDRTGSYEQYFGPGTRLTVT.

The rearrangement uses TRBV7-9 and TRBJ1-2; 8 bases fit TRBD1. The CDR3 totals 18 residues. Germline V gives CDR1 SEHNR, CDR2 FQNEAQ (reference sequence). Trimming removed 7 bases from V and 0 bases from J; junction bases left unmatched: 16. The CDR3 reads CASNPPGRTGTPNYGYTF. As DNA, the CDR3 is TGTGCCAGCAATCCACCGGGCAGGACAGGGACGCCTAACTATGGCTACACCTTC.

This rearrangement joins TRBV13 to TRBJ2-1; D possibly corresponds to TRBD2 (6 bases). V shed 5 bases and J shed 1 base, with 15 bases lying between them. The CDR3 sequence is 16 residues long. Germline V gene sequence: CDR1 PRHDT, CDR2 FYEKMQ (reference sequence). The CDR3 sequence: CASSVAAWGSYNEQFF. CDR3 nucleotide sequence: TGTGCCAGCAGCGTAGCGGCGTGGGGGTCCTACAATGAGCAGTTCTTC.

This chain connects TRBV4-1 to TRBJ2-7; 8 bases map to TRBD1. The CDR3 runs 14 residues. The germline gives CDR1 MGHRA, CDR2 YSYEKL. V gave up 4 bases and J gave up 6 bases; unmatched junction bases: 8. CDR3 loop: CASSPPTGAIEQYF. The CDR3 region has the DNA TGCGCCAGCAGCCCCCCGACAGGGGCGATCGAGCAGTACTTC.

The chain recombines TRBV6-4 with TRBJ2-3, with D perhaps assigned TRBD1 or TRBD2 (6 bases each). The V gene lost 0 bases and the J gene lost 6 bases, with 10 bases spanning the gap. Germline V CDR1 and CDR2: MRHNA, SNTAGT. CDR3 length equals 14 residues. The chain's CDR3 is CASSDSVGGDTQYF. For the CDR3, the DNA is TGTGCCAGCAGTGACTCCGTGGGGGGCGATACGCAGTATTTT.

The chain employs TRBV2 and TRBJ2-3; 11 bases align to TRBD2. Looked up from germline, CDR1 is SNHLY and CDR2 is FYNNEI. V lost 10 bases, J lost 3 bases, and 6 bases stayed unmatched. The length of the CDR3 is 14 residues. CDR3 sequence (DNA): TGTGCCACCTTACTAGCGGGAGAGACAGATACGCAGTATTTT. Translating it yields CATLLAGETDTQYF.

The chain couples TRBV5-1 to TRBJ1-3; D possibly corresponds to TRBD1 (5 bases). Trimming shortened V by 0 bases and J by 2 bases, and 12 bases separated the two germline ends. CDR3 size: 16 residues. Germline loops: CDR1 SGHRS, CDR2 YFSETQ. This CDR3 reads CASSLVGVETGNTIYF. The CDR3 bases are TGCGCCAGCAGCTTGGTGGGGGTAGAAACTGGAAACACCATATATTTT.

This chain joins TRBV15 and TRBJ1-4, with D unresolved. Deletions cut 3 bases from V and 6 bases from J, with 14 bases between. Germline CDR1 is LNHNV and CDR2 is YYDKDF (reference sequence). The length of the CDR3 is 15 residues. The CDR3 nucleotides are TGTGCCACCAGCAGGGCCCGGGTCGGGGATGAAAAACTGTTTTTT. Translated: CATSRARVGDEKLFF. Full variable domain (outside the CDR3, taken from reference TRBV15 and TRBJ1-4): DAMVIQNPRYQVTQFGKPVTLSCSQTLNHNVMYWYQQKSSQAPKLLFHYYDKDFNNEADTPDNFQSRRPNTSFCFLDIRSPGLGDTAMYLCATSRARVGDEKLFFGSGTQLSVL.

The chain combines TRBV27 with TRBJ2-6; the D is unclear. V was pared by 6 bases and J by 0 bases, with 15 bases between. CDR3 length equals 17 residues. Germline-derived CDR1 and CDR2 are MNHEY and SMNVEV (reference sequence). CDR3 sequence (DNA): TGTGCCAGCAGCTCGAACCCAAGGCACTCTGGGGCCAACGTCCTGACTTTC. Translated: CASSSNPRHSGANVLTF.

The V gene is TRBV27, the J gene TRBJ2-5; D gene uncertain. Trimming removed 0 bases from V and 6 bases from J, with 14 bases in between. This CDR3 spans 15 amino acids. Germline V gene sequence: CDR1 MNHEY, CDR2 SMNVEV (reference sequence). The CDR3 DNA is TGTGCCAGCAGTTTATCCCCCGGATCTTCGCAGACCCAGTACTTC. It yields the protein CASSLSPGSSQTQYF.

This chain connects TRBV4-3 to TRBJ2-1; D gene unclear. In germline, CDR1 is LGHNA, CDR2 YSLEER. Between the trimmed V and J ends, which lost 5 bases and 0 bases, there was a span of 14 bases. The CDR3 has 16 amino acids. The CDR3 sequence is CASSALGPSSYNEQFF. The CDR3 region has the DNA TGCGCCAGCAGCGCCCTAGGACCTAGCTCCTACAATGAGCAGTTCTTC.

The chain carries TRBV9 and TRBJ1-2, with D possibly TRBD1 on 6 matching bases. The CDR3 length is 13 residues. From germline, CDR1 is SGDLS and CDR2 YYNGEE. Trimming took off 3 bases at V and 4 bases at J, with 10 bases between the two ends. The CDR3 region is CASSEGDTYGYTF. The DNA for the CDR3 is TGTGCCAGCAGCGAAGGGGACACCTATGGCTACACCTTC.

The rearrangement uses TRBV7-9 and TRBJ1-4; unclear D gene. V dropped 4 bases and J dropped 8 bases, with 20 bases sitting between them. Germline V gene data show CDR1 as SEHNR and CDR2 as FQNEAQ (reference sequence). This CDR3 is 16 amino acids long. The CDR3 sequence: CASSSTYMLEKEKLFF. The CDR3 bases are TGTGCCAGCAGCTCTACTTATATGTTAGAAAAGGAAAAACTGTTTTTT.

This CDR3 reads CASSLSTASFYEQFF. The CDR3 DNA is TGTGCCAGCAGTTTATCCACGGCTAGTTTCTATGAGCAGTTCTTC. The chain carries TRBV27 and TRBJ2-1; no firm D call. The length of the CDR3 is 15 residues. Germline CDR1 and CDR2: MNHEY and SMNVEV (reference sequence). Trimming took off 0 bases at V and 8 bases at J, with 14 bases between the two ends.

The CDR3 reads CASSLGTGDQPQHF. The DNA of the CDR3 is TGTGCCAGCAGCTTAGGGACAGGGGATCAGCCCCAGCATTTT. J is TRBJ1-5 and V is TRBV9, with 10 bases lining up with TRBD1. Germline V gene sequence: CDR1 SGDLS, CDR2 YYNGEE. J was trimmed by 5 bases and V by 4 bases; bases with no gene match: 3. There are 14 residues in the CDR3.

The chain links TRBV9 to TRBJ2-5; D possibly corresponds to TRBD2 (6 bases). The CDR3 consists of 13 residues. In germline, CDR1 is SGDLS, CDR2 YYNGEE. V was trimmed by 0 bases and J by 3 bases, leaving 6 bases between them. As DNA, the CDR3 is TGTGCCAGCAGCGTAGGGGGGGAAGAGACCCAGTACTTC. Its protein is CASSVGGEETQYF.

The chain uses TRBV5-4 and TRBJ2-6; a possible D gene is TRBD2 (5 bases). Germline V gene sequence: CDR1 SGHNT, CDR2 YYREEE (reference sequence). CDR3 size: 18 residues. Trimming took off 0 bases at V and 0 bases at J, with 13 bases between the two ends. The CDR3 region has the DNA TGTGCCAGCAGCTTGGGGACGGGATCGAGCTCTGGGGCCAACGTCCTGACTTTC. Its translation is CASSLGTGSSSGANVLTF.

V and J are TRBV4-1 and TRBJ1-3; D remains ambiguous. The CDR3 has 12 residues. V lost 1 base and J 5 bases, leaving 3 bases between the germline ends. Germline loops: CDR1 MGHRA, CDR2 YSYEKL. The CDR3 nucleotides read TGCGCCAGCAGCCAAGGCCGAAACACCATATATTTT. Translated, it gives CASSQGRNTIYF.

This chain joins TRBV11-2 and TRBJ2-2; 11 bases are a match to TRBD2. The CDR3 runs to 16 residues. V lost 4 bases and J lost 2; bases outside the gene matches: 3. Per the germline V gene, CDR1 is SGHAT and CDR2 is FQNNGV. The CDR3 nucleotides are TGTGCCAGCAGCTCGGGACTAGCGGTAAACACCGGGGAGCTGTTTTTT. Translated: CASSSGLAVNTGELFF.

CDR3 loop: CASSTQVDTEAFF. Written as DNA, the CDR3 is TGTGCCAGCAGCACACAGGTCGACACTGAAGCTTTCTTT. The chain recombines TRBV5-8 with TRBJ1-1, with a tentative D call TRBD1 (5 bases). The germline V gene encodes CDR1 SGHTS and CDR2 YDEGEE. The V end was cut by 4 bases, the J end by 3 bases, with 10 bases between. This CDR3 comprises 13 residues.

The genes are TRBV7-8 and TRBJ2-7, with D uncertain. This CDR3 comprises 13 residues. The V gene lost 1 base and the J gene lost 0 bases, with 4 bases spanning the gap. Germline CDR1 is SGHVS and CDR2 is FQNEAQ. The CDR3 protein is CASSLVSSYEQYF. As DNA, the CDR3 is TGTGCCAGCAGCTTAGTTTCCTCCTACGAGCAGTACTTC.

The rearrangement links TRBV30 to TRBJ1-3; D is unresolved. Trimming pared 2 bases from V and 3 bases from J, leaving 8 bases between. CDR1 GTSNPN and CDR2 SVGIG come from the germline V gene (reference sequence). The CDR3 contains 13 residues. The CDR3 region has the DNA TGTGCCTGGAGTTACAGCTATGGAAACACCATATATTTT. Protein: CAWSYSYGNTIYF.

This chain connects TRBV7-9 to TRBJ1-2, with 8 bases that match TRBD1. This CDR3 is 13 amino acids long. Germline-derived CDR1 and CDR2 are SEHNR and FQNEAQ (reference sequence). The V and J ends lost 4 bases and 7 bases, in that order; junction bases with no gene match: 5. This CDR3 reads CASSWTGRAGYTF. CDR3 nucleotide sequence: TGTGCCAGCAGCTGGACAGGGAGGGCTGGCTACACCTTC.

By share, this clone ranks as medium-sized. The sample carries other DNA sequences with the same CDR3. The gene calls are TRBV9 and TRBJ2-2; D not certain. V lost 0 bases to trimming and J lost 5 bases, with 5 bases between them. Germline V gene sequence: CDR1 SGDLS, CDR2 YYNGEE. The CDR3 is 13 amino acids. The CDR3 protein is CASSVVATGELFF. The CDR3 DNA is TGTGCCAGCAGCGTAGTAGCAACCGGGGAGCTGTTTTTT.

On this clone: One end of the junction is discordant with germline, which a read error may explain. This rearrangement joins TRBV7-7 to TRBJ2-7; 13 positions agree with TRBD2. The CDR3 is made up of 15 amino acids. Germline CDR1 SSHAT, CDR2 FNYEAQ (reference sequence). CDR3 residues: CASSTGLAGDYEQYF. The CDR3 nucleotides are TGTGCTAGCAGCACCGGACTAGCGGGGGACTACGAGCAGTACTTC.

The V call is TRBV25-1, the J call TRBJ1-4; TRBD1 aligns across 7 bases. The germline CDR1 and CDR2 sequences are MGHDK and SYGVNS. With 1 base clipped from V and 6 bases from J, the junction kept 5 bases outside the gene matches. The CDR3 covers 15 residues. Here the CDR3 reads CASSEWRGLYEKLFF. CDR3 DNA sequence: TGTGCCAGCAGTGAATGGAGGGGGCTTTATGAAAAACTGTTTTTT.

This chain links TRBV4-3 with TRBJ1-1, with 7 bases that match TRBD1. Germline V gene sequence: CDR1 LGHNA, CDR2 YSLEER. This CDR3 comprises 14 residues. V lost 4 bases, J lost 6 bases, and 8 bases stayed unmatched. The CDR3 bases are TGCGCCAGCAGCCGATATACCGGGACAGCTGAAGCTTTCTTT. Protein product: CASSRYTGTAEAFF.

This chain connects TRBV10-2 to TRBJ2-1; 10 bases are shared with TRBD2. Germline CDR1 reads WSHSY; CDR2 reads SAAADI. Trimming took 3 bases from V and 6 from J; bases not matched to a gene: 5. The CDR3 is 15 amino acids. CDR3 protein: CASSDLASGGNEQFF. The CDR3 DNA reads as TGCGCCAGCAGTGATCTGGCTAGCGGGGGCAATGAGCAGTTCTTC.

V gene TRBV27 combines with J gene TRBJ1-1; perhaps TRBD1 as D (6 bases). Trimming cost V 0 bases and J 7 bases, with 9 bases left between them. Per germline, CDR1 MNHEY and CDR2 SMNVEV (reference sequence). The CDR3 is made up of 13 amino acids. The DNA for the CDR3 is TGTGCCAGCAGTTTATCGGGGGGCCGTGAAGCTTTCTTT. Translated: CASSLSGGREAFF.

The CDR3 region has the DNA TGTGCCAGCAGCAAACTCTTGGGTCTCCACTATGGCTACACCTTC. This codes for CASSKLLGLHYGYTF. The chain employs TRBV21-1 and TRBJ1-2. TRBV21-1 is termed a pseudogene. The CDR3 is made up of 15 amino acids.